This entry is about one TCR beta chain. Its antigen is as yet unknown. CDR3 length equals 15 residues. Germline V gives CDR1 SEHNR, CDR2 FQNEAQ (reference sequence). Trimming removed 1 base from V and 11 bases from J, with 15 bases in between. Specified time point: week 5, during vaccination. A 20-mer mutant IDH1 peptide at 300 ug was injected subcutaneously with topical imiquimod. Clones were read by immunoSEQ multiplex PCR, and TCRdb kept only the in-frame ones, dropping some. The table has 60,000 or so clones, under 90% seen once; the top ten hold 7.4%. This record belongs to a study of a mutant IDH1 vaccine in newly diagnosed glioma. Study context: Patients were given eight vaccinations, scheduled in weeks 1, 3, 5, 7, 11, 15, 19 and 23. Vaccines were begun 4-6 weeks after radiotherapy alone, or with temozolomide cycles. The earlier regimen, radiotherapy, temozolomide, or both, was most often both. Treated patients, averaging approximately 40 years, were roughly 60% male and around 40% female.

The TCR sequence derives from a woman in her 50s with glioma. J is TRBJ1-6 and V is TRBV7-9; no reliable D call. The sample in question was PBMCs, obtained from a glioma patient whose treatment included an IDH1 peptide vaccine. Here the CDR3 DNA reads TGTGCCAGCAGCTTAGGCCCGGCGGCAACGGCACCCCTCCACTTT. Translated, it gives CASSLGPAATAPLHF.